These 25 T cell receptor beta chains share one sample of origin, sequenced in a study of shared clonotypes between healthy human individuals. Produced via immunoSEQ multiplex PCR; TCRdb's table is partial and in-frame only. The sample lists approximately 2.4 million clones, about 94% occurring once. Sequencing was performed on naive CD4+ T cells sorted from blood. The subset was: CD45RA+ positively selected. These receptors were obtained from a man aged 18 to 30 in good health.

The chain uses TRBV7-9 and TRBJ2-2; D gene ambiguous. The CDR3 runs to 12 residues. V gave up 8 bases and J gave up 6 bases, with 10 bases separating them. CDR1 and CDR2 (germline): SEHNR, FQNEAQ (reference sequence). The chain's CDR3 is CASAFGAGELFF. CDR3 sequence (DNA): TGTGCCAGCGCCTTTGGGGCCGGGGAGCTGTTTTTT.

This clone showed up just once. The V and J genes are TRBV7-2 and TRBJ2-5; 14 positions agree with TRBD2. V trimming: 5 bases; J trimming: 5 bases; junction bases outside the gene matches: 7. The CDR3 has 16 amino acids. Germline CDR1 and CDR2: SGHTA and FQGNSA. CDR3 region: CASSRGLAGGGETQYF. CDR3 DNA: TGTGCCAGCAGCCGTGGACTAGCGGGAGGAGGGGAGACCCAGTACTTC. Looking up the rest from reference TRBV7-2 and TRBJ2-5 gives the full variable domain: GAGVSQSPSNKVTEKGKDVELRCDPISGHTALYWYRQSLGQGLEFLIYFQGNSAPDKSGLPSDRFSAERTGGSVSTLTIQRTQQEDSAVYLCASSRGLAGGGETQYFGPGTRLLVL.

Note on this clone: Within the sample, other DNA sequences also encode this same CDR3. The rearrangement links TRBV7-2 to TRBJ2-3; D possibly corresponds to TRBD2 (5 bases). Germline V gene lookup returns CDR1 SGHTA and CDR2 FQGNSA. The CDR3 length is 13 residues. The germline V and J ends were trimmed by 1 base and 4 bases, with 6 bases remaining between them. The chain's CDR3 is CASSLGSADTQYF. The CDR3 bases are TGTGCCAGCAGCTTAGGTAGCGCAGATACGCAGTATTTT.

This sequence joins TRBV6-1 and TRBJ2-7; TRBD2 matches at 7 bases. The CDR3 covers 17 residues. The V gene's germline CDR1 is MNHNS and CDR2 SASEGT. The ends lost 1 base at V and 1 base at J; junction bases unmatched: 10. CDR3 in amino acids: CASSEGVGGLKSYEQYF. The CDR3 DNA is TGTGCCAGCAGTGAAGGGGTGGGAGGGCTGAAGTCCTACGAGCAGTACTTC.

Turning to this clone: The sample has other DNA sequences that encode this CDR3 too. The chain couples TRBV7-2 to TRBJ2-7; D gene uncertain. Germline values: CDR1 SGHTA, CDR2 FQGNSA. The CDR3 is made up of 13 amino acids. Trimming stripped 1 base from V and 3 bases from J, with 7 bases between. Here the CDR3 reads CASSLESYYEQYF. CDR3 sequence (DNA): TGTGCCAGCAGCTTAGAGTCGTACTACGAGCAGTACTTC.

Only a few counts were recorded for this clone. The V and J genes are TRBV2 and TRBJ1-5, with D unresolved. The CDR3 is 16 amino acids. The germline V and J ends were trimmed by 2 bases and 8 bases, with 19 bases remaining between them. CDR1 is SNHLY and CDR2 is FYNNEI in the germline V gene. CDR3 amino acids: CASSEQLINFGEPQHF. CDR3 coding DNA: TGTGCCAGCAGTGAACAGTTGATAAACTTCGGGGAGCCCCAGCATTTT. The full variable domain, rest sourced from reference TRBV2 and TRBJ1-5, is EPEVTQTPSHQVTQMGQEVILRCVPISNHLYFYWYRQILGQKVEFLVSFYNNEISEKSEIFDDQFSVERPDGSNFTLKIRSTKLEDSAMYFCASSEQLINFGEPQHFGDGTRLSIL.

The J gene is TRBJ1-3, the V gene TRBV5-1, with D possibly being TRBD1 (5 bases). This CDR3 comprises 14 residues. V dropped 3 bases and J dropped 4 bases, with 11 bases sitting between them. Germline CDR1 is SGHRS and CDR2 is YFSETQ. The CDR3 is CASSSTVEGNTIYF. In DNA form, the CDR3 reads TGCGCCAGCAGCTCGACAGTCGAAGGAAACACCATATATTTT.

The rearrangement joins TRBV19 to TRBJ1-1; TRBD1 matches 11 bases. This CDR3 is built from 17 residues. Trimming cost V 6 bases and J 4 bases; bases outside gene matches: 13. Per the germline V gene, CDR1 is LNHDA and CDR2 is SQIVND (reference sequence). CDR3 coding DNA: TGTGCCAGTAGAATGGGAACTCCCGGGACAGGGGGCACTGAAGCTTTCTTT. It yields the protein CASRMGTPGTGGTEAFF. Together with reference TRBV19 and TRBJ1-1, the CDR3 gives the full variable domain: DGGITQSPKYLFRKEGQNVTLSCEQNLNHDAMYWYRQDPGQGLRLIYYSQIVNDFQKGDIAEGYSVSREKKESFPLTVTSAQKNPTAFYLCASRMGTPGTGGTEAFFGQGTRLTVV.

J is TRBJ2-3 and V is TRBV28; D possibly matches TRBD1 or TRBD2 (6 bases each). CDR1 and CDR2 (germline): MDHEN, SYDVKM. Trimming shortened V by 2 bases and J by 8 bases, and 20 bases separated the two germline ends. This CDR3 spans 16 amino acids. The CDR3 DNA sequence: TGTGCCAGCAGTTTAACCGGGGGCGCGGCTAGGGGTACGCAGTATTTT. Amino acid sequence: CASSLTGGAARGTQYF.

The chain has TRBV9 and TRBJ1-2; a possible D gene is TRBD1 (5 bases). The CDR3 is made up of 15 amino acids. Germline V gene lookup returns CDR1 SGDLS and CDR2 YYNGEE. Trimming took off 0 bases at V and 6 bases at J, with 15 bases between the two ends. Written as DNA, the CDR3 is TGTGCCAGCAGCGTAGAGCCCCCCAGGGAGGATGGCTACACCTTC. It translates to CASSVEPPREDGYTF.

The CDR3 nucleotides are TGTGCCATCAGTGAGGATCTTCAGTGGTACCAAGAGACCCAGTACTTC. It is translated as CAISEDLQWYQETQYF. The V and J genes are TRBV10-3 and TRBJ2-5, with D unresolved. The CDR3 extends over 16 amino acids. The V end was cut by 2 bases, the J end by 0 bases, with 13 bases between. Germline V gene data show CDR1 as ENHRY and CDR2 as SYGVKD.

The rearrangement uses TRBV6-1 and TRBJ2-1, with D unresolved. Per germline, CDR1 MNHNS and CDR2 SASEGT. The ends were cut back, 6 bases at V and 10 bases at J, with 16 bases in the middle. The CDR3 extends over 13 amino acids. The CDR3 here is CASRKLPPGEQFF. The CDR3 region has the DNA TGTGCCAGCAGGAAGCTCCCCCCGGGCGAGCAGTTCTTC.

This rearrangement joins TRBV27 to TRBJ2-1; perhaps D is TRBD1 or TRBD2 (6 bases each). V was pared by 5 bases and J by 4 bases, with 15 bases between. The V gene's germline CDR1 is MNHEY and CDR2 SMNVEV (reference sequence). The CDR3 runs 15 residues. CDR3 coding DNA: TGTGCCAGCAGTCTCCAAGGGGGGAATTACAATGAGCAGTTCTTC. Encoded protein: CASSLQGGNYNEQFF.

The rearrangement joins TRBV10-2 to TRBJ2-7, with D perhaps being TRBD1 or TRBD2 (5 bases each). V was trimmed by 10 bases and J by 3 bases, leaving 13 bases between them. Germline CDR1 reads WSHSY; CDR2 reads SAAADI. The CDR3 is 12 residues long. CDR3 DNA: TGCGCCACGGGGCCCCACCACTACGAGCAGTACTTC. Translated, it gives CATGPHHYEQYF.

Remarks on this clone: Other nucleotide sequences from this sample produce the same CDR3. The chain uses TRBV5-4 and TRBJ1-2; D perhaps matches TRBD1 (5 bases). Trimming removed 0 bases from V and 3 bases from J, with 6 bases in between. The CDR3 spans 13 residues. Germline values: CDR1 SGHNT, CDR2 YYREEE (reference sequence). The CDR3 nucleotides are TGTGCCAGCAGCTTGGAGGGGTACTATGGCTACACCTTC. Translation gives CASSLEGYYGYTF.

The CDR3 sequence: CASSQDGGANEQFF. The CDR3 region has the DNA TGCGCCAGCAGCCAAGATGGTGGCGCCAATGAGCAGTTCTTC. The rearrangement uses TRBV4-3 and TRBJ2-1; D unclear. The germline gives CDR1 LGHNA, CDR2 YSLEER. Trimming left V 0 bases short and J 6 bases short, with 9 bases between. This CDR3 has 14 residues.

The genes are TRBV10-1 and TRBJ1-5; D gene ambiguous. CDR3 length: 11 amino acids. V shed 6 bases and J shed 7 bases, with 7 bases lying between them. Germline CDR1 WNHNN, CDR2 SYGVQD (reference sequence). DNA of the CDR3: TGCGCCAGCAGAAGACCACAGCCCCAGCATTTT. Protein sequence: CASRRPQPQHF.

CDR3 nucleotide sequence: TGTGCCTGGAGCCAAGTCGACGAGCAGTACTTC. The encoded protein is CAWSQVDEQYF. This chain connects TRBV30 to TRBJ2-7; D is unclear. The CDR3 is 11 residues long. V gave up 3 bases and J gave up 5 bases, with 8 bases separating them. The germline V gene encodes CDR1 GTSNPN and CDR2 SVGIG (reference sequence). The full variable domain, rest sourced from reference TRBV30 and TRBJ2-7, is SQTIHQWPATLVQPVGSPLSLECTVEGTSNPNLYWYRQAAGRGLQLLFYSVGIGQISSEVPQNLSASRPQDRQFILSSKKLLLSDSGFYLCAWSQVDEQYFGPGTRLTVT.

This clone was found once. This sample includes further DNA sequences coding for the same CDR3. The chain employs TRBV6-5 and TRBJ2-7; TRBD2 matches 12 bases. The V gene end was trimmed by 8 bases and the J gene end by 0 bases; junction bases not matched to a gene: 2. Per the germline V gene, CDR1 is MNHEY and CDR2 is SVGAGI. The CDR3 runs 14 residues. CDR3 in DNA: TGTGCCAGCCGGGGACTAGCGGGCTCCTACGAGCAGTACTTC. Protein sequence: CASRGLAGSYEQYF.

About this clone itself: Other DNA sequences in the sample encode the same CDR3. CDR3 protein: CASSSQGSYEQYF. Written as DNA, the CDR3 is TGCGCCAGCAGCTCCCAGGGCTCCTACGAGCAGTACTTC. This chain uses TRBV5-1 with TRBJ2-7, with D perhaps matching TRBD1 (5 bases). This CDR3 is 13 amino acids long. The germline V gene has CDR1 SGHRS and CDR2 YFSETQ. V shed 3 bases and J shed 0 bases, with 7 bases lying between them.

As DNA, the CDR3 is TGTGCCAGCAGCTTAGTGGGAGGAGGGAACACCGGGGAGCTGTTTTTT. This encodes CASSLVGGGNTGELFF. The chain has TRBV11-2 and TRBJ2-2; a weak D match, TRBD2 (6 bases). Germline V gene sequence: CDR1 SGHAT, CDR2 FQNNGV. CDR3 length equals 16 residues. Trimming took off 1 base at V and 1 base at J, with 10 bases between the two ends.

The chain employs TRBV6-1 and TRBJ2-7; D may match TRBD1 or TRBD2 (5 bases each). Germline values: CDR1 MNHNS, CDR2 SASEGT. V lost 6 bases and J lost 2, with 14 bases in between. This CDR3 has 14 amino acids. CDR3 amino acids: CASRDPGPPYEQYF. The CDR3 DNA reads TGTGCCAGCAGGGATCCGGGACCTCCCTACGAGCAGTACTTC.

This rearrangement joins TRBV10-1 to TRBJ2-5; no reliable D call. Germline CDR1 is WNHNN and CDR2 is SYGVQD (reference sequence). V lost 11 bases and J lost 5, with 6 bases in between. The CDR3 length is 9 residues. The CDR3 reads CALGETQYF. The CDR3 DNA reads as TGCGCCCTCGGGGAGACCCAGTACTTC.

CDR3: CASSPRSGRNEQFF. The DNA for the CDR3 is TGTGCCAGCTCACCAAGAAGTGGGAGGAATGAGCAGTTCTTC. The V gene is TRBV18, the J gene TRBJ2-1; D is possibly TRBD2 (6 bases). CDR1 KGHSH and CDR2 LQKENI come from the germline V gene. With 2 bases removed from V and 7 bases from J, the gap between germline ends came to 12 bases. The CDR3 has 14 residues.

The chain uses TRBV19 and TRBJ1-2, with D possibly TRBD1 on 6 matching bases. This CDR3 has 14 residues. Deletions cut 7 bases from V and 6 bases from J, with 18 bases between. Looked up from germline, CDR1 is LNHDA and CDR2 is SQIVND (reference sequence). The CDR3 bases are TGTGCCAGTACCCCGACAGGTATCTCTCATGGCTACACCTTC. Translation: CASTPTGISHGYTF.